This T cell receptor beta chain was obtained from a study of human T cells and chemical hapten exposure. The library put unique molecular identifiers onto individual cDNA molecules. TCRdb used MiXCR to reprocess the RACE reads, holding one entry per CDR3 protein. This sample has approximately 68,000 distinct CDR3 sequences, with 7.5% to 9.5% found just once. This clonotype was seen repeatedly, ten times or more. This CDR3 has 14 amino acids. Trimming shortened V by 0 bases and J by 5 bases, and 11 bases separated the two germline ends. Germline CDR1 SGHNT, CDR2 YYREEE (reference sequence). The time point: patch test 2, 6 weeks after DPC sensitization. Treatment specified: therapeutic diphenylcyclopropenone sensitization with weekly scalp DPC. Samples of blood were obtained prior to the application of each patch test.

The source material was whole blood, sampled in connection with sensitization to the hapten diphenylcyclopropenone (DPC). The TCR originated in a woman aged 50 to 60 with alopecia areata. Some clones in this sample may be carry-over from other donors' samples. The gene calls are TRBV5-4 and TRBJ1-2; perhaps TRBD1 as D (5 bases). The CDR3 region is CASSLAGTEYGYTF. CDR3 in DNA: TGTGCCAGCAGCTTGGCCGGGACGGAATATGGCTACACCTTC.